Included here is one T cell receptor beta chain sequence, with context. Across about two dozen US areas, participants ranged in age from about 18 to 90 years. The sample comes from a study of blood T cell repertoires in COVID-19. For the study at large: From T cells, B-cell-depleted T cells, or PBMCs came the material, which was cDNA or gDNA.

Study processing details: Amplifying reference gene primers gave estimates of nucleated cell counts. The data were produced by immunoSEQ multiplex PCR, yet TCRdb's version contains in-frame clones alone and is incomplete. V, J and clone size derive from that table, while D and trimming were established from the DNA sequence. This table holds approximately 200,000 clones, approximately 84% found once. V shed 0 bases, J shed 6 bases, and the junction held 7 bases outside the gene matches. Germline V lookup: CDR1 SGHRS, CDR2 YFSETQ. The CDR3 extends over 15 amino acids. This receptor was identified in a man in his sixties who had recovered from COVID-19. The sample comprised PBMCs or T cells enriched from blood (not recorded which). The J gene is TRBJ1-1, the V gene TRBV5-1; 8 nucleotides align to TRBD1. CDR3 in DNA: TGCGCCAGCAGCTTGGCGCAGGGGGCGCTGCCTGAAGCTTTCTTT. Encoded protein: CASSLAQGALPEAFF.